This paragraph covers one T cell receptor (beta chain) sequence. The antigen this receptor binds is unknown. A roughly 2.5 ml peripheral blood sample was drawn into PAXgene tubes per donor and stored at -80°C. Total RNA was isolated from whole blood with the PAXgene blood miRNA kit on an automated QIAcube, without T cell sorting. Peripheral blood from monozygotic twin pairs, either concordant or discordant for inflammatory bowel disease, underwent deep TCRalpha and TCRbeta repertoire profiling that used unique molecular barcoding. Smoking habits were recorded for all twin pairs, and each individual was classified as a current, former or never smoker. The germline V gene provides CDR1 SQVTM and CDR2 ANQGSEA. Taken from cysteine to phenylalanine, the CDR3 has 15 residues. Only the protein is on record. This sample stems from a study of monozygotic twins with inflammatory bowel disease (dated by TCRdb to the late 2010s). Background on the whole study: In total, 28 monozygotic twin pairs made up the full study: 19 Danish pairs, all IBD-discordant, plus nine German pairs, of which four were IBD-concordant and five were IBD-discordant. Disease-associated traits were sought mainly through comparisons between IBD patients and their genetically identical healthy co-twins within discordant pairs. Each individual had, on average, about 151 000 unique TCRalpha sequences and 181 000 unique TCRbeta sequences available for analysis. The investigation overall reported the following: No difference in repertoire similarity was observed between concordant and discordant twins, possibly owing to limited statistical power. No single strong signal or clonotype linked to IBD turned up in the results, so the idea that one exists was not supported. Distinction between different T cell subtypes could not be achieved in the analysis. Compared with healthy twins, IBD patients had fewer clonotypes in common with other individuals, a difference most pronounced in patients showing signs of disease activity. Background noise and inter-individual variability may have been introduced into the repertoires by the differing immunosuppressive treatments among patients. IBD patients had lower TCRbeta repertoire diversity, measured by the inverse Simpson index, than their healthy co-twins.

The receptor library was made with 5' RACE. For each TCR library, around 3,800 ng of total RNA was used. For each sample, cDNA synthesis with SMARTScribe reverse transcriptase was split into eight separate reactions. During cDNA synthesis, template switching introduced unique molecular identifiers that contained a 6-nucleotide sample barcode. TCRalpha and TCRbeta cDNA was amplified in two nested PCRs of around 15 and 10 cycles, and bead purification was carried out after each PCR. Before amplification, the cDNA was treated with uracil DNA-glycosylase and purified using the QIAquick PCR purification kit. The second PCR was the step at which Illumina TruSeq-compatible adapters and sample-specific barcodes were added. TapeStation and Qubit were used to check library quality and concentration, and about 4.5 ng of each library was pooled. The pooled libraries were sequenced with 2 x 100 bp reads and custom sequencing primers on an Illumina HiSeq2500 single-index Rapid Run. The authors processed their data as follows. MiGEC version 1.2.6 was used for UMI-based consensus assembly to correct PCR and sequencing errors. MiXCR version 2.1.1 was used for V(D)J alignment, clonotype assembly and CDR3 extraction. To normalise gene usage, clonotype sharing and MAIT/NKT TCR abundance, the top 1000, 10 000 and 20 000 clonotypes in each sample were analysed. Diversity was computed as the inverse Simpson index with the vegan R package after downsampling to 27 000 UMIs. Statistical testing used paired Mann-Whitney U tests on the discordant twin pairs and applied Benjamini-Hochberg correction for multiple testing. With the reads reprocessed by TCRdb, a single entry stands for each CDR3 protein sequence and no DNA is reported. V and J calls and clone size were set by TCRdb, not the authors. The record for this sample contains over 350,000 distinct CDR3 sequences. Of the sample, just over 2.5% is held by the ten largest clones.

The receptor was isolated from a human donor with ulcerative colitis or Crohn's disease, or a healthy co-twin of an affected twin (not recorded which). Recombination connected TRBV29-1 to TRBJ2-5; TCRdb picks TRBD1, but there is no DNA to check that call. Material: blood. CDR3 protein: CSAPLVGTGGETQYF. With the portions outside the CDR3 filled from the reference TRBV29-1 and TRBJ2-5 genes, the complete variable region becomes SAVISQKPSRDICQRGTSLTIQCQVDSQVTMMFWYRQQPGQSLTLIATANQGSEATYESGFVIDKFPISRPNLTFSTLTVSNMSPEDSSIYLCSAPLVGTGGETQYFGPGTRLLVL.